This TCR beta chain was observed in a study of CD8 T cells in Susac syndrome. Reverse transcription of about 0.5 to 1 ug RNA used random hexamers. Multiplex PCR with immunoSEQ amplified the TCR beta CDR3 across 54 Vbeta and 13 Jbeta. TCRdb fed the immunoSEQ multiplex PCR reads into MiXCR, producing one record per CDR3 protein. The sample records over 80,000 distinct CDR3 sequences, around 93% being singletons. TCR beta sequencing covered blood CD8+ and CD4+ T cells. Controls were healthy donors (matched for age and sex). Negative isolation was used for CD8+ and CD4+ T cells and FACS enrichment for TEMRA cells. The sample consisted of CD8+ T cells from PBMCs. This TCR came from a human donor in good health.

CDR3 sequence (DNA): TGTGCCAGCAGATCGTCATCGTGGGGTGACGGAGAGACCCAGTACTTC. It yields the protein CASRSSSWGDGETQYF. The chain employs TRBV6-1 and TRBJ2-5, with no clear D. The germline CDR1 and CDR2 sequences are MNHNS and SASEGT. V lost 6 bases and J lost 4, with 21 bases in between. The CDR3 totals 16 residues.